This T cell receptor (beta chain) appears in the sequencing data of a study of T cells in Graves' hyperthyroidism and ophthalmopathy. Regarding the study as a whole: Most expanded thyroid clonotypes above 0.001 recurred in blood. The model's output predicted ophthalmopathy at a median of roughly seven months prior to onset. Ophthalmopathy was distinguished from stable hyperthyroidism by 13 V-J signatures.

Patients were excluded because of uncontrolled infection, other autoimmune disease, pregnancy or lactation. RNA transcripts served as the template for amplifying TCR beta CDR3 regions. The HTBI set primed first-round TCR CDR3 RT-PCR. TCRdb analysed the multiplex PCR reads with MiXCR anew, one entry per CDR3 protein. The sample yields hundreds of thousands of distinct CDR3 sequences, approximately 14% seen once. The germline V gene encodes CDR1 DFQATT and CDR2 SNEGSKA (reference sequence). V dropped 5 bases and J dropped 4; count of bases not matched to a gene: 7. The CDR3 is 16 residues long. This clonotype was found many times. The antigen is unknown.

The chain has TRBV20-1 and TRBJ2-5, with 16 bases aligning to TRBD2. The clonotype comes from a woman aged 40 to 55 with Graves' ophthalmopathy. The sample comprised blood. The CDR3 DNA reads TGCAGTGCTCGAGGGACTAGCGGGAGGGCCCGAGAGACCCAGTACTTC. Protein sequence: CSARGTSGRARETQYF.